This is a list of T cell receptor beta chains from one sample in a study of neurological immune-mediated disorders. MiXCR, run by TCRdb on the 5' RACE reads, gives a single entry per CDR3 protein. The data show tens of thousands of distinct CDR3 sequences, with 17% seen just once and just over 15% held by the top ten. Sequencing input: PBMCs. These receptors were taken from a woman aged 35 to 49 in good health. CDR3s include the opening cysteine and the closing phenylalanine or tryptophan. A D gene is named only where the DNA matches it firmly. The size entry is marked missing in some rows and otherwise reads once, few, many or a size class.

J gene: TRBJ2-3
clone size: -
V gene: TRBV7-2
CDR3 length: 14
D gene: -
CDR3 protein: CASSYRGPTDTRYF
CDR3 DNA: TGTGCCAGCAGCTATAGAGGGCCCACAGATACGAGGTATTTT

J gene: TRBJ2-2
clone size: many
V gene: TRBV20-1
CDR3 length: 15
D gene: -
CDR3 protein: CSARVYTANTGELFF
CDR3 DNA: TGCAGTGCTAGAGTATATACGGCGAACACCGGGGAGCTGTTTTTT

J gene: TRBJ2-1
clone size: many
V gene: TRBV20-1
CDR3 length: 15
D gene: -
CDR3 protein: CSARARGSSYNEQFF
CDR3 DNA: TGCAGTGCTAGAGCCCGGGGGAGCTCCTACAATGAGCAGTTCTTC

J gene: TRBJ1-4
clone size: many
V gene: TRBV10-3
CDR3 length: 14
D gene: TRBD1
CDR3 protein: CAIRRQGRNEKLFF
CDR3 DNA: TGTGCCATCAGAAGACAGGGTCGTAATGAAAAACTGTTTTTT

J gene: TRBJ2-2
clone size: -
V gene: TRBV30
CDR3 length: 13
D gene: TRBD1
CDR3 protein: CATDRVGTGELFF
CDR3 DNA: TGTGCGACGGACAGGGTCGGGACCGGGGAGCTGTTTTTT

J gene: TRBJ2-4
clone size: many
V gene: TRBV28
CDR3 length: 18
D gene: TRBD1
CDR3 protein: CASSPSPRQGVAKNIQYF
CDR3 DNA: TGTGCCAGCAGTCCCTCCCCACGACAGGGGGTAGCCAAAAACATTCAGTACTTC

J gene: TRBJ1-5
clone size: -
V gene: TRBV5-1
CDR3 length: 15
D gene: TRBD1
CDR3 protein: CASSASGTDNQPQHF
CDR3 DNA: TGCGCCAGCAGCGCCTCCGGGACAGATAATCAGCCCCAGCATTTT

J gene: TRBJ2-1
clone size: many
V gene: TRBV29-1
CDR3 length: 14
D gene: TRBD1
CDR3 protein: CSGVGGSLTNEQFF
CDR3 DNA: TGCAGCGGGGTAGGGGGCTCGCTCACCAATGAGCAGTTCTTC

J gene: TRBJ2-5
clone size: many
V gene: TRBV7-6
CDR3 length: 13
D gene: TRBD1
CDR3 protein: CASSLGTEETQYF
CDR3 DNA: TGTGCCAGCAGCCTCGGGACAGAAGAGACCCAGTACTTC

J gene: TRBJ2-3
clone size: few
V gene: TRBV5-1
CDR3 length: 19
D gene: TRBD2
CDR3 protein: CASSLGTRTSGGPTDTQYF
CDR3 DNA: TGCGCCAGCAGCTTGGGGACCAGGACTAGCGGGGGGCCCACAGATACGCAGTATTTT

J gene: TRBJ2-2
clone size: many
V gene: TRBV6-1
CDR3 length: 15
D gene: -
CDR3 protein: CASSREQVDTGELFF
CDR3 DNA: TGTGCCAGCAGTAGGGAACAAGTTGACACCGGGGAGCTGTTTTTT

J gene: TRBJ1-2
clone size: many
V gene: TRBV3-1
CDR3 length: 14
D gene: -
CDR3 protein: CASSQDWGGNGYTF
CDR3 DNA: TGTGCCAGCAGCCAAGACTGGGGGGGCAATGGCTACACCTTC

J gene: TRBJ1-1
clone size: many
V gene: TRBV7-2
CDR3 length: 13
D gene: -
CDR3 protein: CASSLKGDTEAFF
CDR3 DNA: TGTGCCAGCAGCTTAAAAGGGGACACTGAAGCTTTCTTT

J gene: TRBJ2-3
clone size: many
V gene: TRBV4-1
CDR3 length: 17
D gene: TRBD2
CDR3 protein: CASSQSRGGGRTDTQYF
CDR3 DNA: TGCGCCAGCAGCCAATCCCGCGGGGGAGGGAGGACAGATACGCAGTATTTT

J gene: TRBJ1-2
clone size: many
V gene: TRBV7-2
CDR3 length: 14
D gene: -
CDR3 protein: CASSLVDTNEGYTF
CDR3 DNA: TGTGCCAGCAGCTTAGTGGATACCAACGAAGGCTACACCTTC

J gene: TRBJ2-5
clone size: many
V gene: TRBV5-1
CDR3 length: 15
D gene: TRBD2
CDR3 protein: CASSFSGGLVETQYF
CDR3 DNA: TGCGCCAGCAGCTTTAGCGGGGGGCTCGTTGAGACCCAGTACTTC

J gene: TRBJ1-6
clone size: many
V gene: TRBV5-5
CDR3 length: 14
D gene: TRBD1
CDR3 protein: CASSLETGNSPLHF
CDR3 DNA: TGTGCCAGCAGCTTGGAGACAGGGAATTCACCCCTCCACTTT

J gene: TRBJ1-2
clone size: many
V gene: TRBV5-1
CDR3 length: 15
D gene: -
CDR3 protein: CASKGGPNINYGYTF
CDR3 DNA: TGCGCCAGCAAGGGGGGCCCGAATATCAACTATGGCTACACCTTC

J gene: TRBJ2-7
clone size: -
V gene: TRBV4-3
CDR3 length: 15
D gene: -
CDR3 protein: CASSQEGGRTYEQYF
CDR3 DNA: TGCGCCAGCAGCCAAGAAGGCGGGCGAACCTACGAGCAGTACTTC

J gene: TRBJ2-1
clone size: many
V gene: TRBV28
CDR3 length: 17
D gene: TRBD1
CDR3 protein: CASSSLDRGLLDNEQFF
CDR3 DNA: TGTGCCAGCAGTTCCCTGGACAGGGGGCTTCTAGACAATGAGCAGTTCTTC

J gene: TRBJ2-7
clone size: -
V gene: TRBV4-2
CDR3 length: 12
D gene: -
CDR3 protein: CASSQEGDEQYF
CDR3 DNA: TGTGCCAGCAGCCAAGAGGGGGACGAGCAGTACTTC

J gene: TRBJ2-3
clone size: many
V gene: TRBV5-1
CDR3 length: 14
D gene: -
CDR3 protein: CASSFWGAKDTQYF
CDR3 DNA: TGCGCCAGCAGCTTCTGGGGCGCAAAAGATACGCAGTATTTT

J gene: TRBJ1-1
clone size: many
V gene: TRBV27
CDR3 length: 15
D gene: -
CDR3 protein: CASSPLSPMNTEAFF
CDR3 DNA: TGTGCCAGCAGTCCCCTGAGTCCTATGAACACTGAAGCTTTCTTT

J gene: TRBJ2-7
clone size: many
V gene: TRBV5-6
CDR3 length: 15
D gene: TRBD2
CDR3 protein: CASSLRGGLNYEQYF
CDR3 DNA: TGTGCCAGCAGCTTGCGGGGGGGACTAAACTACGAGCAGTACTTC